The 13 T cell receptor beta chains below come from one sample, sequenced in a study of beta chain features in type 1 diabetes. Points from the study as a whole: There was a moderate but significant shortening of TCRB CDR3s in all four CD4+ subsets of Type 1 diabetes patients.

The entirety of the isolated RNA underwent reverse transcription, so expressed TCRB transcripts were sequenced. TCRdb's copy holds only in-frame clones and misses some; the assay was immunoSEQ multiplex PCR. The sample lists about 640,000 clones; over 10% were seen once. Their target antigens are unknown. The sequencing sample was made of naive CD4+ T cells from blood. All receptors derive from a man aged 25-45 years with type 1 diabetes.

In this sample, this clone turned up a few times. The rearrangement uses TRBV6-5 and TRBJ1-2, with D unclear. The germline V and J ends were trimmed by 6 bases and 4 bases, with 12 bases remaining between them. In germline, CDR1 is MNHEY, CDR2 SVGAGI. The CDR3 extends over 13 amino acids. This CDR3 reads CASSASFGYGYTF. The CDR3 region has the DNA TGTGCCAGCAGCGCGAGCTTTGGCTATGGCTACACCTTC.

This clone showed up just a few times. The rearrangement uses TRBV12-5 and TRBJ1-1; D unresolved. Germline V gene lookup returns CDR1 LGHNT and CDR2 FRNRAP. The CDR3 length is 14 residues. Trimming stripped 2 bases from V and 6 bases from J, with 13 bases between. This CDR3 is CASGLPPVGAEAFF. As DNA, the CDR3 is TGTGCTAGTGGTTTGCCCCCAGTAGGAGCTGAAGCTTTCTTT.

This clone was seen only a few times. The chain carries TRBV12-5 and TRBJ2-1, with 10 bases aligning to TRBD1. Germline V gene data show CDR1 as LGHNT and CDR2 as FRNRAP. This CDR3 contains 17 residues. The J segment lost 4 bases and the V segment lost 1 base, leaving 7 bases of the junction unmatched. This chain's CDR3 is CASGLGQGTGEYNEQFF. The CDR3 nucleotides read TGTGCTAGTGGTTTGGGACAGGGGACAGGGGAATACAATGAGCAGTTCTTC.

The chain recombines TRBV7-2 with TRBJ2-1; unclear D gene. The germline gives CDR1 SGHTA, CDR2 FQGNSA. V lost 7 bases, J lost 5 bases, and 15 bases lay in between. The CDR3 is 14 amino acids. CDR3: CASTLSEINNEQFF. The CDR3 DNA reads as TGTGCCAGCACTTTGAGTGAGATAAACAATGAGCAGTTCTTC. Using reference TRBV7-2 and TRBJ2-1 for the parts outside the CDR3, the full variable domain is GAGVSQSPSNKVTEKGKDVELRCDPISGHTALYWYRQSLGQGLEFLIYFQGNSAPDKSGLPSDRFSAERTGGSVSTLTIQRTQQEDSAVYLCASTLSEINNEQFFGPGTRLTVL.

This clone was found a few times. The chain is built from TRBV18 and TRBJ2-1; D call uncertain. The germline V gene encodes CDR1 KGHSH and CDR2 LQKENI. V was clipped by 0 bases and J by 9 bases, with 15 bases between them. CDR3 length: 15 residues. The CDR3 loop is CASSPPHRPNGEQFF. The CDR3 DNA reads TGTGCCAGCTCACCACCGCACAGACCGAACGGTGAGCAGTTCTTC.

V is TRBV4-3 and J is TRBJ1-5; D may be TRBD1 (6 bases). In germline, CDR1 is LGHNA, CDR2 YSLEER. The CDR3 consists of 16 residues. Trimming cost V 0 bases and J 6 bases, with 15 bases left between them. As DNA, the CDR3 is TGCGCCAGCAGCCAAGATCTCCCAGGGGCTGGTCAGCCCCAGCATTTT. Protein sequence: CASSQDLPGAGQPQHF.

This clone showed up just a few times. The chain has TRBV7-9 and TRBJ2-3; perhaps TRBD2 as D (5 bases). This CDR3 has 15 residues. Germline assignment: CDR1 SEHNR and CDR2 FQNEAQ (reference sequence). Trimming removed 5 bases from V and 3 bases from J, with 15 bases in between. CDR3 loop: CASSVLEQLTDTQYF. The CDR3 DNA sequence: TGTGCCAGCAGCGTACTAGAACAATTAACAGATACGCAGTATTTT.

The table lists this clone with a few counts. This rearrangement joins TRBV27 to TRBJ2-4; 7 bases agree with TRBD2. The CDR3 spans 14 residues. The ends lost 2 bases at V and 8 bases at J; junction bases unmatched: 6. CDR1 and CDR2 from the germline V gene are MNHEY and SMNVEV (reference sequence). The CDR3, as DNA: TGTGCCAGCAGTTTAGGCGGGACTAATCACATTCAGTACTTC. Amino acids: CASSLGGTNHIQYF.

CDR3: CASSERNFQETQYF. Here the CDR3 DNA reads TGTGCCAGCAGTGAAAGAAACTTCCAAGAGACCCAGTACTTC. This chain joins TRBV6-1 and TRBJ2-5; unclear D gene. Trimming left V 2 bases short and J 1 base short, with 8 bases between. The V gene's germline CDR1 is MNHNS and CDR2 SASEGT. CDR3 length: 14 amino acids.

This clone came up a few times. The V gene is TRBV13, the J gene TRBJ1-2; D is unresolved. Germline CDR1 PRHDT, CDR2 FYEKMQ (reference sequence). V dropped 3 bases and J dropped 0 bases, with 14 bases sitting between them. This CDR3 has 16 residues. The CDR3, as DNA: TGTGCCAGCAGCTTCCCCCGTTCTCACCCTAACTATGGCTACACCTTC. Translated: CASSFPRSHPNYGYTF.

The chain joins TRBV5-4 to TRBJ1-2; TRBD1 matches at 9 bases. Germline CDR1 SGHNT, CDR2 YYREEE (reference sequence). The CDR3 sequence is 14 residues long. Trimming at V came to 4 bases and at J to 4 bases, leaving 5 bases not matched to a gene. CDR3 nucleotide sequence: TGTGCCAGCAGCCGGACAGGGGACTTCTATGGCTACACCTTC. Protein: CASSRTGDFYGYTF.

This clone was observed a few times. The chain carries TRBV11-2 and TRBJ1-2, with D uncertain. CDR3 size: 14 residues. Germline V gives CDR1 SGHAT, CDR2 FQNNGV. V was shortened by 0 bases and J by 4 bases, with 9 bases between the two germline ends. DNA for the CDR3: TGTGCCAGCAGCTTAGAGGAGGGCACCTATGGCTACACCTTC. Its protein product is CASSLEEGTYGYTF.

This clone has more than one count but fewer than ten. The rearrangement uses TRBV25-1 and TRBJ2-1, with D tentatively TRBD1 (5 bases). The ends were cut back, 5 bases at V and 3 bases at J, with 14 bases in the middle. The CDR3 spans 15 residues. Germline CDR1 is MGHDK and CDR2 is SYGVNS. CDR3: CASSRIGVNYNEQFF. CDR3 coding DNA: TGTGCCAGCAGTCGTATAGGGGTAAACTACAATGAGCAGTTCTTC.